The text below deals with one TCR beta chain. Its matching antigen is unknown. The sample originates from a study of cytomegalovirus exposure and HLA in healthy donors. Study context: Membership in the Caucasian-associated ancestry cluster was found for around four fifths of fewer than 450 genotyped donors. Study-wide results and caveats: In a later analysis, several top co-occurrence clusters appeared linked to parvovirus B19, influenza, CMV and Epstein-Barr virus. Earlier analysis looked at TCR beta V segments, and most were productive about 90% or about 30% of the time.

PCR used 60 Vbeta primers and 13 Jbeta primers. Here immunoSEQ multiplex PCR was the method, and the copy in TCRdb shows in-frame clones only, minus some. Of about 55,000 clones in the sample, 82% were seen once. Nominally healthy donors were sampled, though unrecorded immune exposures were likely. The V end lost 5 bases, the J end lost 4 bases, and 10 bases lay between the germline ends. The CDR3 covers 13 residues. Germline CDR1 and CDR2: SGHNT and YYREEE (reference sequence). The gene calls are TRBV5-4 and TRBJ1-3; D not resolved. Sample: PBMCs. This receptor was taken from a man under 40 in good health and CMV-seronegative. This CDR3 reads CASSQVGGNTIYF. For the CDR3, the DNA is TGTGCCAGCAGTCAAGTCGGGGGAAACACCATATATTTT.